These 3 T cell receptor beta chains came from one sample sequenced in a study of spatial heterogeneity in lung cancer. MiXCR was run by TCRdb on the 5' RACE reads, yielding one entry per CDR3 protein. This sample has around 2,500 distinct CDR3 sequences, with roughly 20% found just once. Study conclusions and caveats: Mutation counts in tumors were tracked by counts of expanded intratumoral alpha and beta TCRs.

For these receptors, no antigen is known. Time point described: sample taken at primary tumor resection. The specimen was lung tumor tissue, collected at surgery. These receptors originate from a male donor with early-stage non-small cell lung cancer.

As to this clonotype: Because the library targeted alpha chains, this beta chain is an off-target read whose size means little. The gene calls are TRBV5-1 and TRBJ2-1; D ambiguous. This CDR3 is 15 amino acids long. Trimming pared 3 bases from V and 2 bases from J, leaving 12 bases between. Germline loops: CDR1 SGHRS, CDR2 YFSETQ. The CDR3 sequence: CASSSLQKTYNEQFF. The CDR3 bases are TGCGCCAGCAGCTCGCTTCAGAAAACCTACAATGAGCAGTTCTTC.

As to this clonotype: The library was built for alpha chains, so this beta chain is an off-target read and its size means little. The chain is built from TRBV5-4 and TRBJ1-4; no definite D call. Germline CDR1 SGHNT, CDR2 YYREEE (reference sequence). Trimming stripped 1 base from V and 6 bases from J, with 7 bases between. The CDR3 loop spans 13 amino acids. This chain's CDR3 is CASSLKRDEKLFF. For the CDR3, the DNA is TGTGCCAGCAGCTTGAAGAGGGATGAAAAACTGTTTTTT.

This clonotype was seen repeatedly, ten times or more. With the library built for alpha chains, this beta chain is off target and its frequency is not meaningful. The CDR3 region is CASNVGLNTEAFF. As DNA, the CDR3 is TGTGCCAGCAATGTGGGACTGAACACTGAAGCTTTCTTT. The V and J genes are TRBV6-4 and TRBJ1-1, with D maybe TRBD1 (5 bases). From germline, CDR1 is MRHNA and CDR2 SNTAGT. The V end was cut by 7 bases, the J end by 0 bases, with 9 bases between. The CDR3 is 13 amino acids.